The present T cell receptor (beta chain) was sequenced within a study of shared clonotypes between healthy human individuals. Study in general: Donors consisted of a couple of women and a few men between 18 and 49. Each donor's CD4 naive and CD4 memory cells filled three plates apiece, CD8 naive two, and CD8 memory one. Study findings and constraints: Against clonotypes common to all four donors, non-shared ones had lower generation probabilities.

Each cell subset's genomic DNA was divided evenly among several immunoSEQ plates. Data came from immunoSEQ multiplex PCR; TCRdb stores just in-frame clones and leaves some out. The sample carries 1.6 million or so clones, about 96% recorded once. With respect to this clone: Antigen unknown.

Germline V lookup: CDR1 LNHDA, CDR2 SQIVND (reference sequence). The CDR3 totals 19 residues. The junction had 9 bases not matched to a gene; V was cut back by 5 bases and J by 3 bases. J is TRBJ2-2 and V is TRBV19, with 16 nucleotides matching TRBD2. This clonotype originated in a man aged 25-40 years in good health. The sequencing sample was made of naive CD4+ T cells sorted from blood. The subset here: CD45RA+ positively selected. The CDR3 loop reads CASSPGTSGRAWDTGELFF. The CDR3 coding sequence is TGTGCCAGTAGTCCCGGGACTAGCGGGAGGGCCTGGGACACCGGGGAGCTGTTTTTT.